Sequencing of this TCR beta chain was carried out in a study of blood T cell repertoires in COVID-19. The table came from immunoSEQ multiplex PCR; TCRdb's copy has only in-frame clones and leaves some out. The data contain a few hundred thousand clones, around 82% of them singletons. The CDR3 has 15 amino acids. Germline CDR1 LGHDT, CDR2 YNNKEL (reference sequence). Between the trimmed V and J ends, which lost 4 bases and 4 bases, there was a span of 11 bases. Sequencing was done on a sample of peripheral blood. This sequence joins TRBV3-1 (or the pseudogene TRBV3-2) and TRBJ2-6; D not certain. This sequence originates from a woman aged 18-29 years with acute or convalescent COVID-19. For the CDR3, the DNA is TGTGCCAGCAGCCCACAACCCGTAGGGGCCAACGTCCTGACTTTC. This sequence encodes CASSPQPVGANVLTF.